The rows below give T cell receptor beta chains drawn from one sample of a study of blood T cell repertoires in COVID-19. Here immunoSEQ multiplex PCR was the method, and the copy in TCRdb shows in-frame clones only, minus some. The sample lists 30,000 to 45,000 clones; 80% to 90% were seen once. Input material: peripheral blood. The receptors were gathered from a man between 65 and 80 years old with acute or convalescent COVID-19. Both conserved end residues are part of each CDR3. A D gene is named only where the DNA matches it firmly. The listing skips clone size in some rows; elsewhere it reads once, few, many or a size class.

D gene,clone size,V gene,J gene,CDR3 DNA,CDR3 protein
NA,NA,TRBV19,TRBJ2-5,TGTGCCAGTAGTAGCTTTTTTGGGAAGGGGGATCAAGAGACCCAGTACTTC,CASSSFFGKGDQETQYF
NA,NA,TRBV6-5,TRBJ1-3,TGTGCCAGCAGACAGTTCTCTGGAAACACCATATATTTT,CASRQFSGNTIYF
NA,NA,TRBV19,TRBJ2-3,TGTGCCAGTACGTCCGGGGTTATGAATACGCAGTATTTT,CASTSGVMNTQYF
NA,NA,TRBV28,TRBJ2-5,TGTGCCAGCAGTCCCGGACATCCAATACCGGAGACCCAGTACTTC,CASSPGHPIPETQYF
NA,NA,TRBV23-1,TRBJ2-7,TGCGCCAGCAGCCCAGACAGGACTTTGAGCTCCTACGAGCAGTACTTC,CASSPDRTLSSYEQYF
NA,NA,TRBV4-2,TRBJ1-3,TGTGCCAGCAGCCAAGATGGGCCGAGCTCTGGAAACACCATATATTTT,CASSQDGPSSGNTIYF
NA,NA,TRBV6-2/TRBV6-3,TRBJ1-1,TGTGCCAGCAGTTACCAGGGGCTACCCTGGGCTGAAGCTTTCTTT,CASSYQGLPWAEAFF
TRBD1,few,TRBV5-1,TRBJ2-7,TGCGCCAGCAGCTTGGGACAGGGGCGAGCCTACGAGCAGTACTTC,CASSLGQGRAYEQYF
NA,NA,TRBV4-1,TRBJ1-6,TGCGCCAGCAGCCAAACTTCGACAGCCTCAGATAATTCACCCCTCCACTTT,CASSQTSTASDNSPLHF
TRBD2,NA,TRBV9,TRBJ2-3,TGTGCCAGCAGCGTAGGGACTAGCGGGAGCGGGGCAGATACGCAGTATTTT,CASSVGTSGSGADTQYF
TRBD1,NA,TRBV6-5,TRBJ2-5,TGTGCCAGCAGCACCGGGACAGGGGTGGTGGAGACCCAGTACTTC,CASSTGTGVVETQYF
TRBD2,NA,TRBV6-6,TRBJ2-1,TGTGCCAGCAGTCCCCCGGGACTAGCGGATTCCTACAATGAGCAGTTCTTC,CASSPPGLADSYNEQFF
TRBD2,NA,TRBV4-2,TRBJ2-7,TGTGCCAGCAGCCAAGCGCTAGCGGGAGGCTACGAGCAGTACTTC,CASSQALAGGYEQYF
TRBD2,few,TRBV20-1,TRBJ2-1,TGCAGTGCTAGTTTGGGACTAGCGGGGAACAATGAGCAGTTCTTC,CSASLGLAGNNEQFF
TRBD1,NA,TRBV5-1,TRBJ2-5,TGCGCCAGCAGCCCATATCAACAGGGGGCACGGGAGACCCAGTACTTC,CASSPYQQGARETQYF
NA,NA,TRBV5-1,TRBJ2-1,TGCGCCAGCAGCTTGGTGACTTCCTACAATGAGCAGTTCTTC,CASSLVTSYNEQFF
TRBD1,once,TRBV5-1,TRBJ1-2,TGCGCCAGCAGCCCCCGGACAGGGCTGGACTACACCTTC,CASSPRTGLDYTF
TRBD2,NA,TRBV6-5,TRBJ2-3,TGTGCCAGCAGTTTAGCGGGAGAGGCAGATACGCAGTATTTT,CASSLAGEADTQYF
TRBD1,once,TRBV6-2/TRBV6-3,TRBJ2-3,TGTGCCAGCAGTTACAAGGGCAGGGGGTACACAGATACGCAGTATTTT,CASSYKGRGYTDTQYF
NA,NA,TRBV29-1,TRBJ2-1,TGCAGCGTTGGGTGGGGTGACAGTGAGCAGTTCTTC,CSVGWGDSEQFF
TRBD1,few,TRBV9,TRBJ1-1,TGTGCCAGCAGCATGCAACAGGGGGCGGGCACTGAAGCTTTCTTT,CASSMQQGAGTEAFF
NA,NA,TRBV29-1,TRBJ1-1,TGCAGCGTTGCGGGGAGCGGGGGCGAGGAAGCTTTCTTT,CSVAGSGGEEAFF
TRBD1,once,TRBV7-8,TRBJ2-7,TGTGCCAGCAGCCGGGACAGACCCTACGAGCAGTACTTC,CASSRDRPYEQYF
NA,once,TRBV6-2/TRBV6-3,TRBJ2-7,TGTGCCAGCAGTCACACCGCCGGGATCCCCTACGAGCAGTACTTC,CASSHTAGIPYEQYF
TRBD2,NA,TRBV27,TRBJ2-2,TGTGCCAGCAACGCAGGGACTAGCGGGTACCTCACCGGGGAGCTGTTTTTT,CASNAGTSGYLTGELFF
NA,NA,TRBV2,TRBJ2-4,TGTGCCAGCTTAGGGACATCGGGTACAGTAGCCAAAAACATTCAGTACTTC,CASLGTSGTVAKNIQYF
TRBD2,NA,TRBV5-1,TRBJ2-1,TGCGCCAGCAGCTTGGGTAGCGGGAGTTCTGATGAGCAGTTCTTC,CASSLGSGSSDEQFF
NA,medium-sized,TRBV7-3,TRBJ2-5,TGTGCCAGCAGCCTGCAGGGGGAGACCCAGTACTTC,CASSLQGETQYF
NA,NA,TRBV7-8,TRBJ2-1,TGTGCCAGCAGCCCTGTCACTCCTCCCCTTCAGTTCTTC,CASSPVTPPLQFF
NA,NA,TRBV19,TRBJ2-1,TGTGCCAGTAGTATCCGTAGCACTGAGCAGTTCTTC,CASSIRSTEQFF
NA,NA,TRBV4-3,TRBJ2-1,TGCGCCAGCAGCCAAGGACTAGGAGGGGATTACAATGAGCAGTTCTTC,CASSQGLGGDYNEQFF
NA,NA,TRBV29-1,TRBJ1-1,TGCAGCGTAACTCTTATTGACAGGCCTGAAGCTTTCTTT,CSVTLIDRPEAFF
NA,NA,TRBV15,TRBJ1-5,TGTGCCACCAGCAGAGATGTGGGCCAGCCCCAGCATTTT,CATSRDVGQPQHF
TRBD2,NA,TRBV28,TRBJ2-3,TGTGCCAGCAGTTTCGGGGCGGGAGGGCGTACGCAGTATTTT,CASSFGAGGRTQYF
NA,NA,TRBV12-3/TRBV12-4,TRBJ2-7,TGTGCCAGCAGTTTGGGGCAGACCTACGAGCAGTACTTC,CASSLGQTYEQYF
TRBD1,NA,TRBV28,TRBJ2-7,TGTGCCAGCAGTTTTCAGGGGGCCTACGAGCAGTACTTC,CASSFQGAYEQYF
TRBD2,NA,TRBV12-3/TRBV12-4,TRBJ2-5,TGTGCCAGCAGTTCGGCTAGCGGGCAGACCCAGTACTTC,CASSSASGQTQYF
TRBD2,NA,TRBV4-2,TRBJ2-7,TGTGCCAGCAGCCAAGGACTAGCGGGCGCCTACGAGCAGTACTTC,CASSQGLAGAYEQYF
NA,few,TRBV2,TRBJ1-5,TGTGCCAGCAGGGCACGGGGGACTGAGCAGCCCCAGCATTTT,CASRARGTEQPQHF
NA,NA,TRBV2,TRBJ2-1,TGTGCCAGCGCGTTAAAGGGGTACAATGAGCAGTTCTTC,CASALKGYNEQFF
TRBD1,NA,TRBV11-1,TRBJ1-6,TGTGCCAGCAGCTCCACAGGGGCCTCACCCCTCCACTTT,CASSSTGASPLHF
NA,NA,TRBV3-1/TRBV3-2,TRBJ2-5,TGTGCCAGCAGCCAACGAAGCGCCCGGGAGACCCAGTACTTC,CASSQRSARETQYF
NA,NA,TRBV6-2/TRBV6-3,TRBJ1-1,TGTGCCAGCAGTTACGGGGCCCAAAGATGGGCTGAAGCTTTCTTT,CASSYGAQRWAEAFF
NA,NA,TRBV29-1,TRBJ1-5,TGCAGCGTTGCCCGGACAGTCGGTCAGCCCCAGCATTTT,CSVARTVGQPQHF
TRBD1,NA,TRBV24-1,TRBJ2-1,TGTGCCACCAGTGATATCGGGACAGCCAGAGGAAATGAGCAGTTCTTC,CATSDIGTARGNEQFF
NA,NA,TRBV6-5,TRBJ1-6,TGTGCCAGCAGCAGCGACAGTAATAATTCACCCCTCCACTTT,CASSSDSNNSPLHF
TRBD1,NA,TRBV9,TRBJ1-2,TGTGCCAGCTCGACGGACAGGGGGAGCTATGGCTACACCTTC,CASSTDRGSYGYTF